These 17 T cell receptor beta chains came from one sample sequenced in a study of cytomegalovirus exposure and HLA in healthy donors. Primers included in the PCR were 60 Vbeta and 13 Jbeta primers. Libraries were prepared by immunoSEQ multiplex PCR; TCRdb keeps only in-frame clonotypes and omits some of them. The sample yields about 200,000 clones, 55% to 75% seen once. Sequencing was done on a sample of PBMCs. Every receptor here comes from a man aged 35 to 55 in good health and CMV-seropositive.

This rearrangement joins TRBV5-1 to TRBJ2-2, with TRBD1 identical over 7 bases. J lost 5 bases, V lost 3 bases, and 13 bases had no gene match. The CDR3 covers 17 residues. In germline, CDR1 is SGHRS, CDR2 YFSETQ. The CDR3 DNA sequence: TGCGCCAGCAGCTATAGGACAGGTGGTATGTGGACCGGGGAGCTGTTTTTT. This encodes CASSYRTGGMWTGELFF.

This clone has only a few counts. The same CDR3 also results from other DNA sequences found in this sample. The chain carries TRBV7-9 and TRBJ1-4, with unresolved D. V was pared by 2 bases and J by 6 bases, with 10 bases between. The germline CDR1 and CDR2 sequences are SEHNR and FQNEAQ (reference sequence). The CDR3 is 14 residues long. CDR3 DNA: TGTGCCAGCAGCTTACGGAGGGAAGATGAAAAACTGTTTTTT. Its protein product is CASSLRREDEKLFF.

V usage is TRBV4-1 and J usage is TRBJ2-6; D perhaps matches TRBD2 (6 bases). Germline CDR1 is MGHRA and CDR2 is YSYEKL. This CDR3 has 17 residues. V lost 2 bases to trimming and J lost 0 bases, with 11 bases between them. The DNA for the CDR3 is TGCGCCAGCAGCCAAAGGAGGGGCCCCTCTGGGGCCAACGTCCTGACTTTC. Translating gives CASSQRRGPSGANVLTF.

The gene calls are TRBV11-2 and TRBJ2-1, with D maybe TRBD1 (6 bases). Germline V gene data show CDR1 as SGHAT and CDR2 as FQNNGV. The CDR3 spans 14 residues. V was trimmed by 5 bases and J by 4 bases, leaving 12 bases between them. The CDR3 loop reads CASSPTTGYNEQFF. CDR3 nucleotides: TGTGCCAGCAGCCCCACCACAGGGTACAATGAGCAGTTCTTC.

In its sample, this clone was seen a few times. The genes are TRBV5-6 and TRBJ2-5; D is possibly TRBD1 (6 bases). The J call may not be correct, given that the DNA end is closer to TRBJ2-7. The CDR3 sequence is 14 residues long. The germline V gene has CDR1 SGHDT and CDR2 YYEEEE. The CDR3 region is CASSFEGDLYEQYF. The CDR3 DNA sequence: TGTGCCAGCAGCTTTGAGGGGGACCTCTACGAGCAGTACTTC.

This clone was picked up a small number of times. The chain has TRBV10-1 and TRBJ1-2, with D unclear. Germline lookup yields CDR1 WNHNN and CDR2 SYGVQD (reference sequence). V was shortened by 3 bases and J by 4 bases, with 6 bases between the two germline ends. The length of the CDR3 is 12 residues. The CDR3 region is CASSDGGYGYTF. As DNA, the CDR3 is TGCGCCAGCAGTGACGGAGGCTATGGCTACACCTTC.

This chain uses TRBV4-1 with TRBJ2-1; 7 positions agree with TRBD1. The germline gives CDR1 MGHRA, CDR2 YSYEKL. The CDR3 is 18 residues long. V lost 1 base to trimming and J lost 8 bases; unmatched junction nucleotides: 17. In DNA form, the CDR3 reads TGCGCCAGCAGCCAAGCCTTCGGGACAGCCGGAAAGCGCGATGAGCAGTTCTTC. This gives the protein CASSQAFGTAGKRDEQFF.

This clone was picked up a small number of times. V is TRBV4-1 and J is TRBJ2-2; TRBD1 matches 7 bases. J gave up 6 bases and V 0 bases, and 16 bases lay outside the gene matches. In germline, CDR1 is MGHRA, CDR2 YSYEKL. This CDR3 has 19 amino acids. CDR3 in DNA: TGCGCCAGCAGCCAAGATCGGTTCAGGGGGTTAACCCGGGCCGGGGAGCTGTTTTTT. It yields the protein CASSQDRFRGLTRAGELFF.

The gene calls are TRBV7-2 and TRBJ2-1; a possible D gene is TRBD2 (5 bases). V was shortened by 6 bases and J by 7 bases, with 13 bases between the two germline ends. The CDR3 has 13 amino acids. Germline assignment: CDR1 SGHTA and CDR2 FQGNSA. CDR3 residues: CASSPLGRNEQFF. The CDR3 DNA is TGTGCCAGCAGTCCCCTGGGGAGAAATGAGCAGTTCTTC.

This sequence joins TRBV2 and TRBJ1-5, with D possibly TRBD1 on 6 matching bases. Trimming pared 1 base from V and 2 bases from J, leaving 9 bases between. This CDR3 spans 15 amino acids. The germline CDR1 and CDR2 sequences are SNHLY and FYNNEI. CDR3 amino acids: CASSEVRTGNQPQHF. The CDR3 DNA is TGTGCCAGCAGTGAAGTAAGGACAGGCAATCAGCCCCAGCATTTT.

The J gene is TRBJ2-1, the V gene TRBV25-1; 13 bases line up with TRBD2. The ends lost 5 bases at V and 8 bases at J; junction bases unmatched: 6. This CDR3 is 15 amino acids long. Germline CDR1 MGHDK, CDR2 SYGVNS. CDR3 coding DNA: TGTGCCAGCAGTCCAACTAGCGGGGGGGTGTATGAGCAGTTCTTC. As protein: CASSPTSGGVYEQFF.

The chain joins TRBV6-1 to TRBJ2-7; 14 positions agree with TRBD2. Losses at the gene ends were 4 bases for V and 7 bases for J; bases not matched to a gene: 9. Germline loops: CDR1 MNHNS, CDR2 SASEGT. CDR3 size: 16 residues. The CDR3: CASSALGLAGGLEQYF. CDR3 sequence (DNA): TGTGCCAGCAGTGCCCTCGGACTAGCGGGGGGTCTAGAGCAGTACTTC.

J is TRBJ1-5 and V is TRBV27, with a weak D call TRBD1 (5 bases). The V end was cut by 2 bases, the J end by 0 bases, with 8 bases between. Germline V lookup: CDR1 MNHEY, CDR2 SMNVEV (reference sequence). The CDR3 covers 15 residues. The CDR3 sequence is CASSLGGYSNQPQHF. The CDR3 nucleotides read TGTGCCAGCAGTTTAGGGGGGTATAGCAATCAGCCCCAGCATTTT.

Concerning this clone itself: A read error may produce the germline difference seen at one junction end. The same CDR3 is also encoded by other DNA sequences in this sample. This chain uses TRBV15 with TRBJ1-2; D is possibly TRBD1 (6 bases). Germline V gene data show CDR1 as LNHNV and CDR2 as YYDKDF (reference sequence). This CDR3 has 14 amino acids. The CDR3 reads CATSTFQGNYGYTF. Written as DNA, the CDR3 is TGTGCCACCAGCACCTTCCAGGGGAACTATGGTTACACCTTC.

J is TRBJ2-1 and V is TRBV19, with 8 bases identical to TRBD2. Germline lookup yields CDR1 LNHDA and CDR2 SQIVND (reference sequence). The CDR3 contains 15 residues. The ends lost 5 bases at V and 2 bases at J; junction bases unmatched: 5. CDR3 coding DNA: TGTGCCAGTAGTCCAAGGACTAGCCCCTACAATGAGCAGTTCTTC. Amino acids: CASSPRTSPYNEQFF.

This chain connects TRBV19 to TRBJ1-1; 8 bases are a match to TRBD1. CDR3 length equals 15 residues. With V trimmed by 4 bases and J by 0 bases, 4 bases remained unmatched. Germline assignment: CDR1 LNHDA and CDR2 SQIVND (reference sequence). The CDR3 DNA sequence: TGTGCCAGTAGTAGGACAGGGCTGGTGAACACTGAAGCTTTCTTT. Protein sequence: CASSRTGLVNTEAFF.

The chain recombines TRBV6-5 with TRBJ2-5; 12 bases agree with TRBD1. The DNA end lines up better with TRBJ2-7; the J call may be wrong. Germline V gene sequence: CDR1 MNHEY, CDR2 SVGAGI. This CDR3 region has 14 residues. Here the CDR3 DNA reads TGTGCCAGCAGGCCCGGGACAGGGGGCCGCGAGCAGTACTTC. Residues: CASRPGTGGREQYF.